The clone carrying this T cell receptor (beta chain) was observed a few times. Time point reported: newly diagnosed GD, antithyroid drugs for less than 3 months. Preparation of the TCR library used RNA extracted from PBMCs. Combining iRepertoire HTBI primers with Arm-PCR of CDR3 regions, the authors built TCR beta libraries. One entry per CDR3 protein results from TCRdb running MiXCR on the multiplex PCR reads. In the table there are approximately 470,000 distinct CDR3 sequences, roughly 16% of which are singletons. The V gene's germline CDR1 is PRHDT and CDR2 FYEKMQ (reference sequence). V dropped 0 bases and J dropped 5 bases, with 10 bases sitting between them. The CDR3 contains 14 residues. These data are taken from a study of regulatory T cells in long-lasting Graves disease. This sample was shared with a second study, whose subject was T cells in Graves' hyperthyroidism and ophthalmopathy. That paper notes: With a duration under 2 months, the hyperthyroidism was newly diagnosed in patients aged 18 to 65. Exclusion of patients followed from uncontrolled infection, other autoimmune disease, pregnancy or lactation.

This chain links TRBV13 with TRBJ1-2; TRBD1 is a possible D gene (5 bases). The sequencing used peripheral blood mononuclear cells (PBMCs), collected at new diagnosis, from a patient treated with antithyroid drugs. The receptor was derived from a man in his forties with Graves disease. CDR3 sequence: CASSLGRGTYGYTF. The CDR3 DNA is TGTGCCAGCAGCTTAGGGCGCGGGACGTATGGCTACACCTTC. Supplemented by reference TRBV13 and TRBJ1-2, the full variable domain reads AAGVIQSPRHLIKEKRETATLKCYPIPRHDTVYWYQQGPGQDPQFLISFYEKMQSDKGSIPDRFSAQQFSDYHSELNMSSLELGDSALYFCASSLGRGTYGYTFGSGTRLTVV.